What follows are 6 T cell receptor beta chains derived from one specimen sequenced in a study of blood T cell repertoires in COVID-19. The protocol was immunoSEQ multiplex PCR, while the TCRdb copy is restricted to in-frame clones and leaves out a portion. The sample includes about 97,000 clones, 80% to 90% of them seen just once. Sequencing used peripheral blood. All receptors come from a man aged 50 to 59 with COVID-19, enrolled during active disease.

The rearrangement uses TRBV23-1 and TRBJ1-1; tentative D call: TRBD1 (6 bases). TRBV23-1 is assigned to the ORF class and has an uncertain function. The CDR3 is made up of 14 amino acids. Trimming took 2 bases from V and 6 from J, leaving 13 bases between them. Here the CDR3 reads CASSQPGQKAEAFF. As DNA, the CDR3 is TGCGCCAGCAGTCAACCGGGACAAAAAGCTGAAGCTTTCTTT.

This clone was counted between two and nine times. The chain links TRBV6-1 to TRBJ1-1; weak D call: TRBD1 (6 bases). The CDR3 sequence is 17 residues long. Germline V gives CDR1 MNHNS, CDR2 SASEGT. The V end lost 2 bases, the J end lost 3 bases, and 19 bases lay between the germline ends. This chain's CDR3 is CASSERRRLGHDTEAFF. CDR3 coding DNA: TGTGCCAGCAGTGAACGCAGACGGTTGGGACATGACACTGAAGCTTTCTTT.

V is TRBV5-4 and J is TRBJ1-6; D gene ambiguous. The germline V gene encodes CDR1 SGHNT and CDR2 YYREEE (reference sequence). Between the trimmed V and J ends, which lost 4 bases and 6 bases, there was a span of 14 bases. This CDR3 contains 15 residues. The CDR3 is CASSPGGEANSPLHF. CDR3 coding DNA: TGTGCCAGCAGCCCCGGCGGTGAAGCTAATTCACCCCTCCACTTT.

The chain couples TRBV6-5 to TRBJ1-5; D is possibly TRBD1 (6 bases). This CDR3 has 13 residues. Germline V gene data show CDR1 as MNHEY and CDR2 as SVGAGI. Trimming removed 6 bases from V and 6 bases from J, with 12 bases in between. CDR3 nucleotides: TGTGCCAGCAGGGGGGCGGGAGGTCAGCCCCAGCATTTT. The encoded protein is CASRGAGGQPQHF.

The V gene is TRBV28, the J gene TRBJ1-1, with 7 bases fitting TRBD1. CDR1 and CDR2 (germline): MDHEN, SYDVKM. This CDR3 contains 16 residues. V shed 3 bases and J 6 bases; nucleotides not matched to a gene: 13. The CDR3 DNA follows: TGTGCCAGCAGTTTGACAGGGAGAGGGCTTATCCCTGAAGCTTTCTTT. This translates into CASSLTGRGLIPEAFF. The whole variable domain, filled in from reference TRBV28 and TRBJ1-1, reads DVKVTQSSRYLVKRTGEKVFLECVQDMDHENMFWYRQDPGLGLRLIYFSYDVKMKEKGDIPEGYSVSREKKERFSLILESASTNQTSMYLCASSLTGRGLIPEAFFGQGTRLTVV.

This clone was counted a single time. This chain joins TRBV9 and TRBJ1-1, with 7 bases fitting TRBD1. The trim removed 0 bases at V and 1 base at J, leaving 6 bases unmatched. Germline values: CDR1 SGDLS, CDR2 YYNGEE. The CDR3 length is 16 residues. CDR3 in DNA: TGTGCCAGCAGCGTAGGTCAGGACAGGTGGAACACTGAAGCTTTCTTT. The encoded protein is CASSVGQDRWNTEAFF.